One and the same sample provided the 15 T cell receptor beta chains below, sequenced in a study of T cell changes during pregnancy in multiple sclerosis. Produced via immunoSEQ multiplex PCR; TCRdb's table is partial and in-frame only. In the table there are some 60,000 clones, less than 95% of which are singletons. Sequencing used peripheral blood, obtained in the first trimester of pregnancy. The receptors here all came from a female donor in good health, enrolled as a control in a pregnancy study.

The rearrangement joins TRBV9 to TRBJ2-1, with 8 bases lining up with TRBD2. Germline V CDR1 and CDR2: SGDLS, YYNGEE. The V gene end was trimmed by 0 bases and the J gene end by 12 bases; junction bases not matched to a gene: 11. This CDR3 has 15 amino acids. CDR3 loop: CASSVEGTSLHRQFF. The CDR3 bases are TGTGCCAGCAGCGTAGAAGGGACTAGTTTGCACCGGCAGTTCTTC.

The genes are TRBV7-9 and TRBJ1-3; the D gene is possibly TRBD1 (5 bases). CDR1 is SEHNR and CDR2 is FQNEAQ in the germline V gene (reference sequence). This CDR3 has 15 residues. Trimming cost V 0 bases and J 4 bases, with 10 bases left between them. The CDR3 sequence is CASSLAGAGGNTIYF. In nucleotides, the CDR3 is TGTGCCAGCAGCTTAGCTGGGGCAGGGGGAAACACCATATATTTT.

The V call is TRBV9, the J call TRBJ2-1, with 7 nucleotides matching TRBD2. Germline loops: CDR1 SGDLS, CDR2 YYNGEE. J lost 2 bases, V lost 4 bases, and 6 bases had no gene match. The CDR3 loop spans 15 amino acids. The CDR3 sequence: CASSSRGDPYNEQFF. CDR3 DNA: TGTGCCAGCAGCTCCCGGGGGGACCCCTACAATGAGCAGTTCTTC.

The count of this clone is one. CDR3 bases: TGTGCCAGCAGTTCGGGACAGGGGGCTAGCAATCAGCCCCAGCATTTT. Translated, it gives CASSSGQGASNQPQHF. J is TRBJ1-5 and V is TRBV6-6; TRBD1 matches 12 bases. This CDR3 is built from 16 residues. The V gene end was trimmed by 4 bases and the J gene end by 0 bases; junction bases not matched to a gene: 1. The germline V gene encodes CDR1 MNHNY and CDR2 SVGAGI (reference sequence).

This rearrangement joins TRBV12-5 to TRBJ2-3; TRBD2 agrees at 9 bases. The germline gives CDR1 LGHNT, CDR2 FRNRAP. The V segment lost 0 bases and the J segment 15 bases; nucleotides outside the gene matches: 7. This CDR3 spans 13 amino acids. The CDR3 DNA follows: TGTGCTAGTGGTTTGGTACTGCGGGGGGGCCAATATTTT. The encoded protein is CASGLVLRGGQYF.

This clone has just a few counts. The chain joins TRBV7-9 to TRBJ2-7; TRBD2 might be the D (6 bases). Trimming stripped 5 bases from V and 0 bases from J, with 17 bases between. Looked up from germline, CDR1 is SEHNR and CDR2 is FQNEAQ (reference sequence). This CDR3 has 16 amino acids. The CDR3 DNA reads as TGTGCCAGCAGCCTGGTTCTGGGACTCCTCTCCTACGAGCAGTACTTC. It yields the protein CASSLVLGLLSYEQYF.

This clone has a handful of counts. V gene TRBV15 combines with J gene TRBJ1-1, with 12 bases identical to TRBD1. Germline lookup yields CDR1 LNHNV and CDR2 YYDKDF (reference sequence). This CDR3 region has 14 residues. V shed 3 bases, J shed 7 bases, and the junction held 3 bases outside the gene matches. The CDR3 bases are TGTGCCACCAGCAGGGGACAGGGGGCGTTTGAAGCTTTCTTT. Translating it yields CATSRGQGAFEAFF. Full variable domain (missing parts from reference TRBV15 and TRBJ1-1): DAMVIQNPRYQVTQFGKPVTLSCSQTLNHNVMYWYQQKSSQAPKLLFHYYDKDFNNEADTPDNFQSRRPNTSFCFLDIRSPGLGDTAMYLCATSRGQGAFEAFFGQGTRLTVV.

This rearrangement joins TRBV6-1 to TRBJ1-1; no clear D. Germline-derived CDR1 and CDR2 are MNHNS and SASEGT. V gave up 3 bases and J gave up 0 bases, with 5 bases separating them. This CDR3 is built from 13 residues. The DNA of the CDR3 is TGTGCCAGCAGTGATAAAATGAACACTGAAGCTTTCTTT. This encodes CASSDKMNTEAFF.

V usage is TRBV5-1 and J usage is TRBJ2-1; 11 nucleotides match TRBD1. After removal of 4 bases from V and 7 bases from J, the junction contained 10 bases not matched to a gene. This CDR3 is 16 amino acids long. Germline CDR1 is SGHRS and CDR2 is YFSETQ. The CDR3 region is CASSLLGTGGRNEQFF. For the CDR3, the DNA is TGCGCCAGCAGCCTACTAGGGACAGGGGGTAGAAATGAGCAGTTCTTC.

The chain employs TRBV5-1 and TRBJ2-2; 9 nucleotides align to TRBD1. The CDR3 spans 15 residues. V lost 4 bases and J lost 8; bases outside the gene matches: 9. Looked up from germline, CDR1 is SGHRS and CDR2 is YFSETQ. CDR3 coding DNA: TGCGCCAGCAGCGCCGGGACAGGGCTTTCGGGGGAGCTGTTTTTT. Translation: CASSAGTGLSGELFF.

The chain joins TRBV27 to TRBJ1-4; weak D call: TRBD1 (6 bases). V was shortened by 5 bases and J by 6 bases, with 13 bases between the two germline ends. Germline V CDR1 and CDR2: MNHEY, SMNVEV (reference sequence). The CDR3 has 14 amino acids. CDR3 nucleotide sequence: TGTGCCAGCAGTCCTACAGGGAGGGATGAAAAACTGTTTTTT. This encodes CASSPTGRDEKLFF.

The gene calls are TRBV27 and TRBJ1-5; D may be TRBD1 (5 bases). The CDR3 spans 14 residues. Germline values: CDR1 MNHEY, CDR2 SMNVEV (reference sequence). With 8 bases removed from V and 0 bases from J, the gap between germline ends came to 11 bases. The CDR3 reads CASRRRGSNQPQHF. Written as DNA, the CDR3 is TGTGCCAGCCGGAGGAGGGGTAGCAATCAGCCCCAGCATTTT.

J is TRBJ2-1 and V is TRBV9; D possibly corresponds to TRBD2 (6 bases). From germline, CDR1 is SGDLS and CDR2 YYNGEE. Between the trimmed V and J ends, which lost 6 bases and 5 bases, there was a span of 12 bases. The CDR3 length is 13 residues. The CDR3 loop reads CASTNRLDNEQFF. As DNA, the CDR3 is TGTGCCAGCACTAACAGACTAGACAATGAGCAGTTCTTC.

J is TRBJ2-2 and V is TRBV28; D remains ambiguous. This CDR3 is 15 amino acids long. Germline V gives CDR1 MDHEN, CDR2 SYDVKM. V lost 3 bases to trimming and J lost 3 bases, with 11 bases between them. The CDR3 bases are TGTGCCAGCAGTTTGTCAGAAACCCACACCGGGGAGCTGTTTTTT. The encoded protein is CASSLSETHTGELFF.

With respect to this clone: The sample carries other DNA sequences with the same CDR3. The V call is TRBV10-2, the J call TRBJ1-2; weak D call: TRBD1 (5 bases). The CDR3 is made up of 12 amino acids. The V and J ends lost 6 bases and 5 bases respectively, with 10 bases between them. Germline-derived CDR1 and CDR2 are WSHSY and SAAADI. The CDR3 coding sequence is TGCGCCAGCAGCCCCGACAGTTATGGCTACACCTTC. Amino acid sequence: CASSPDSYGYTF.